A selection of T cell receptor beta chains follows, all from one sample in a study of T-cell reconstitution after alpha-beta-depleted transplantation in children. TCRdb fed the PCR reads into MiXCR, producing one record per CDR3 protein. Altogether 800,000 to 1,000,000 distinct CDR3 sequences are present, about 29% being singletons, with the ten largest covering 25% to 35%. Sequenced here: PBMCs, mostly from graft donor cells, sampled 360 days after TCRalphabeta/CD19-depleted stem cell transplant. All receptors come from a boy younger than two who had a stem cell transplant for SCID, so the T cells may come from the graft donor. Both conserved end residues are trimmed from each CDR3.

TRBJ1-4	TRBV29-1	SVEVGYREKLF
TRBJ2-7	TRBV12-3/TRBV12-4	ASSFGGTASYEQY
TRBJ2-2	TRBV20-1	SASLAGANTGELF
TRBJ1-3	TRBV25-1	ASSEQSGSGNTIY
TRBJ2-1	TRBV27	ASKLSGEYNEQF
TRBJ2-5	TRBV7-8	ASSVAQRETQY
TRBJ2-5	TRBV11-2	ASSVERETQY
TRBJ2-3	TRBV4-2	ASSQDLRLAGPTDTQY
TRBJ2-5	TRBV2	ASSDLRQGGGETQY
TRBJ2-5	TRBV5-1	ASSLFAGETQY
TRBJ1-4	TRBV3-1	ASSQDQGTLATNEKLF
TRBJ2-7	TRBV27	ASSLLTGVSNEQY
TRBJ2-5	TRBV12-3/TRBV12-4	ASSFGPGRETQY
TRBJ1-6	TRBV20-1	SARDGRQVYSPLH
TRBJ2-7	TRBV20-1	SVLSGQRYEQY
TRBJ2-5	TRBV20-1	SAREALPTGGSETQY
TRBJ2-5	TRBV12-3/TRBV12-4	ASNGDQETQY
TRBJ2-7	TRBV27	ASIPGTGGAYEQY
TRBJ1-5	TRBV3-1	ASSQEFGIGPQH
TRBJ2-1	TRBV20-1	SARGFGLDEQF
TRBJ2-7	TRBV3-1	ASSRQVIGEQY
TRBJ2-1	TRBV12-3/TRBV12-4	ASSQLAYSYNEQF
TRBJ2-2	TRBV29-1	SGGQRNTGELF
TRBJ1-3	TRBV12-3/TRBV12-4	ASSFWRISGNTIY
TRBJ1-5	TRBV12-3/TRBV12-4	ASTPRGMVGQPQH
TRBJ2-3	TRBV9	ASSVGLTDTQY
TRBJ2-1	TRBV12-3/TRBV12-4	ASSFGDRQF
TRBJ2-7	TRBV12-3/TRBV12-4	ASTQRGGLSSYEQY
TRBJ2-1	TRBV12-3/TRBV12-4	ASSRGGTSSYNEQF
TRBJ2-1	TRBV29-1	SVRRDRFYNEQF
TRBJ2-2	TRBV24-1	ATSEGGGLSTGELF
TRBJ2-5	TRBV27	ARTVGRAQY
TRBJ1-5	TRBV18	ASSPPIWGGAPGNQPQH
TRBJ2-7	TRBV29-1	SVGDRVDVEQY
TRBJ2-7	TRBV12-3/TRBV12-4	ASSIRDGPYEQY
TRBJ2-2	TRBV20-1	SARAWDRSGELF
TRBJ1-1	TRBV12-3/TRBV12-4	ASSPRTEAAEAF
TRBJ2-7	TRBV20-1	SARDGHSYEQY
TRBJ2-3	TRBV2	ASSEAVGGLVTDTQY
TRBJ1-1	TRBV12-3/TRBV12-4	ASSHRVKGTEAF
TRBJ1-1	TRBV3-1	ASSRATGATEAF
TRBJ1-5	TRBV5-6	ASSLGQGSGQPQH
TRBJ2-3	TRBV11-2	ASSLLRGGVDTQY